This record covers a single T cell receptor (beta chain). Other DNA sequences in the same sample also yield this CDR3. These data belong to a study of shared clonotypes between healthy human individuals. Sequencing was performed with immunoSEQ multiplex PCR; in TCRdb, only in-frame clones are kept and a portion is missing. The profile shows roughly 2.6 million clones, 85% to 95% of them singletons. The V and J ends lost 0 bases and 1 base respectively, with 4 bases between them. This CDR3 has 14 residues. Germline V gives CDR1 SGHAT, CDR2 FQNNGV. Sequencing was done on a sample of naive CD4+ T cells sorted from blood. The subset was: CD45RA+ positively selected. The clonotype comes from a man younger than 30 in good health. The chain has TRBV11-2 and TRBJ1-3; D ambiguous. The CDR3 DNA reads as TGTGCCAGCAGCTTAGACGGGTCTGGAAACACCATATATTTT. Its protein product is CASSLDGSGNTIYF.